The clone carrying this T cell receptor (beta chain) is a singleton in its sample. What it binds is unknown. All patients experienced relapse after autologous stem cell transplantation, and brentuximab vedotin exposure was variable. This sample stems from a study of PD-1 blockade in classical Hodgkin lymphoma. Findings and caveats of the study: Complete responders' diversity at baseline resembled that of newly diagnosed patients. TCR diversity at baseline was reported to be reduced in newly diagnosed patients relative to healthy donors. Unlike CD8+ TCR diversity, which did not rise significantly by C4D1, CD4+ TCR diversity did. Factors driving the repertoire differences, possibly disease activity or prior therapy, remain undefined.

The CDR3 contains 15 residues. The V gene's germline CDR1 is SEHNR and CDR2 FQNEAQ (reference sequence). The trim removed 3 bases at V and 1 base at J, leaving 2 bases unmatched. TCRdb's table, derived via immunoSEQ multiplex PCR, lists solely in-frame clones and lacks some. The data hold more than 90,000 clones, with 75% to 85% observed a single time. This specimen consisted of peripheral blood mononuclear cells (PBMCs), obtained before the second cycle of nivolumab. The V call is TRBV7-9, the J call TRBJ2-7; TRBD2 agrees at 11 bases. The clonotype comes from a human donor with classical Hodgkin lymphoma. CDR3 coding DNA: TGTGCCAGCAGCTTGGGACTAGCGGTATCCTACGAGCAGTACTTC. Translation gives CASSLGLAVSYEQYF.